A selection of T cell receptor beta chains follows, all from one sample in a study of CD8 T cells in Susac syndrome. TCRdb recomputed calls from the immunoSEQ multiplex PCR reads with MiXCR, one row per CDR3 protein. Of a few hundred thousand distinct CDR3 sequences in the sample, roughly 95% were seen once. Sequenced input: CD4+ T cells from PBMCs. The receptors were sampled from a human donor with multiple sclerosis. CDR3s include the opening cysteine and the closing phenylalanine or tryptophan.

CDR3aa: CASSLLGLAGNNEQFF
v_gene: TRBV28
j_gene: TRBJ2-1

CDR3aa: CASSIGDRIGADTQYF
v_gene: TRBV19
j_gene: TRBJ2-3

CDR3aa: CASSPIRGPGVTF
v_gene: TRBV5-4
j_gene: TRBJ1-2

CDR3aa: CASRLGGYTEAFF
v_gene: TRBV30
j_gene: TRBJ1-1

CDR3aa: CASSLAPGLAEAEQFF
v_gene: TRBV7-9
j_gene: TRBJ2-1

CDR3aa: CASSYTEGANTIYF
v_gene: TRBV6-6
j_gene: TRBJ1-3

CDR3aa: CASSPVRANTEAFF
v_gene: TRBV12-3/TRBV12-4
j_gene: TRBJ1-1

CDR3aa: CASSGGYGYTF
v_gene: TRBV6-4
j_gene: TRBJ1-2

CDR3aa: CASSLGRGGANEQFF
v_gene: TRBV5-1
j_gene: TRBJ2-1

CDR3aa: CAWTKIAPSNTDTQYF
v_gene: TRBV30
j_gene: TRBJ2-3

CDR3aa: CASSQETSGDYGYTF
v_gene: TRBV18
j_gene: TRBJ1-2

CDR3aa: CASSEGRTQYF
v_gene: TRBV6-1
j_gene: TRBJ2-5

CDR3aa: CATSGEGPGANVLTF
v_gene: TRBV24-1
j_gene: TRBJ2-6

CDR3aa: CASSLPREAGSYNEQFF
v_gene: TRBV3-1
j_gene: TRBJ2-1

CDR3aa: CASSKTSGRAGGELFF
v_gene: TRBV7-2
j_gene: TRBJ2-2

CDR3aa: CASRRGGRNSPLHF
v_gene: TRBV12-3/TRBV12-4
j_gene: TRBJ1-6

CDR3aa: CASSQERGGLNTEAFF
v_gene: TRBV4-1
j_gene: TRBJ1-1

CDR3aa: CSVVDRGRGNTEAFF
v_gene: TRBV29-1
j_gene: TRBJ1-1

CDR3aa: CASSESMRGSYNEQFF
v_gene: TRBV10-1
j_gene: TRBJ2-1

CDR3aa: CASSFWDRVPETQYF
v_gene: TRBV7-8
j_gene: TRBJ2-5

CDR3aa: CASSRTGTGQPQHF
v_gene: TRBV3-1
j_gene: TRBJ1-5

CDR3aa: CSARWLDGNQPQHF
v_gene: TRBV20-1
j_gene: TRBJ1-5

CDR3aa: CASTTDGWSPLHF
v_gene: TRBV19
j_gene: TRBJ1-6

CDR3aa: CASSWGGNQPQHF
v_gene: TRBV7-9
j_gene: TRBJ1-5

CDR3aa: CASSATGVGGYTF
v_gene: TRBV28
j_gene: TRBJ1-2

CDR3aa: CASSQLGGFYGYTF
v_gene: TRBV4-1
j_gene: TRBJ1-2

CDR3aa: CASSFGQGDTEAFF
v_gene: TRBV6-5
j_gene: TRBJ1-1

CDR3aa: CASSQVGASGTPMGAEQFF
v_gene: TRBV3-1
j_gene: TRBJ2-1

CDR3aa: CASSNRGLDGYTF
v_gene: TRBV6-5
j_gene: TRBJ1-2

CDR3aa: CASGFSNEKLFF
v_gene: TRBV6-6
j_gene: TRBJ1-4

CDR3aa: CASSFVGNYEQYF
v_gene: TRBV12-3/TRBV12-4
j_gene: TRBJ2-7

CDR3aa: CASSVGGTEAFF
v_gene: TRBV9
j_gene: TRBJ1-1

CDR3aa: CASSSTPGTSGETQYF
v_gene: TRBV5-1
j_gene: TRBJ2-5

CDR3aa: CASTTGGFGTDTQYF
v_gene: TRBV19
j_gene: TRBJ2-3

CDR3aa: CASSQDVRLAGGPAETQYF
v_gene: TRBV4-2
j_gene: TRBJ2-5

CDR3aa: CASSLAAGDGYTF
v_gene: TRBV12-3/TRBV12-4
j_gene: TRBJ1-2

CDR3aa: CASSSDRGSETQYF
v_gene: TRBV7-2
j_gene: TRBJ2-5

CDR3aa: CASSLTYRAGMNTEAFF
v_gene: TRBV5-4
j_gene: TRBJ1-1

CDR3aa: CASRLAGVAYNEQFF
v_gene: TRBV2
j_gene: TRBJ2-1

CDR3aa: CATSEPGQGNQPQHF
v_gene: TRBV24-1
j_gene: TRBJ1-5

CDR3aa: CASERTEAFF
v_gene: TRBV6-6
j_gene: TRBJ1-1

CDR3aa: CAYHRDRGRADTQYF
v_gene: TRBV30
j_gene: TRBJ2-3

CDR3aa: CSVGTVSYNEQFF
v_gene: TRBV29-1
j_gene: TRBJ2-1

CDR3aa: CASSVETDTQYF
v_gene: TRBV12-3/TRBV12-4
j_gene: TRBJ2-3

CDR3aa: CASSLFGPTDTQYF
v_gene: TRBV5-6
j_gene: TRBJ2-3

CDR3aa: CASSPGGNTGELFF
v_gene: TRBV2
j_gene: TRBJ2-2

CDR3aa: CAGLEGYEQFF
v_gene: TRBV30
j_gene: TRBJ2-1

CDR3aa: CASSLSGAGETQYF
v_gene: TRBV7-3
j_gene: TRBJ2-5

CDR3aa: CASSSRGGTPNEKLFF
v_gene: TRBV12-3/TRBV12-4
j_gene: TRBJ1-4

CDR3aa: CAWSVKGLANTGELFF
v_gene: TRBV30
j_gene: TRBJ2-2

CDR3aa: CASSTHGAYNEQFF
v_gene: TRBV7-9
j_gene: TRBJ2-1

CDR3aa: CASSVNGMGSPLHF
v_gene: TRBV9
j_gene: TRBJ1-6

CDR3aa: CASSLTLSSGELFF
v_gene: TRBV5-1
j_gene: TRBJ2-2

CDR3aa: CASSIQQGHPGANVLTF
v_gene: TRBV19
j_gene: TRBJ2-6

CDR3aa: CASSEAPSGSSYNEQFF
v_gene: TRBV6-1
j_gene: TRBJ2-1

CDR3aa: CASSPPPYPREKLFF
v_gene: TRBV6-1
j_gene: TRBJ1-4

CDR3aa: CAWSPLAGRQETQYF
v_gene: TRBV30
j_gene: TRBJ2-5

CDR3aa: CASKLARYNEQFF
v_gene: TRBV27
j_gene: TRBJ2-1

CDR3aa: CASSQDRDNQPQHF
v_gene: TRBV4-2
j_gene: TRBJ1-5